Shown below are 2 T cell receptor beta chains from a single sample sequenced in a study of cytomegalovirus exposure and HLA in healthy donors. Primers for the PCR totalled 60 Vbeta and 13 Jbeta. TCRdb's copy holds only in-frame clones and misses some; the assay was immunoSEQ multiplex PCR. This sample has about 98,000 clones, with about 74% found just once. The specimen was PBMCs. These receptors were obtained from a man aged 55 to 69 in good health and CMV-seropositive.

The genes are TRBV30 and TRBJ1-5; possibly TRBD1 for D (6 bases). CDR1 is GTSNPN, CDR2 SVGIG, per germline (reference sequence). CDR3 length equals 13 residues. V was cut by 1 base and J by 7 bases, with 11 bases left in between. The CDR3 reads CAWSGSTGQPQHF. The CDR3, as DNA: TGTGCCTGGAGTGGGAGTACAGGGCAGCCCCAGCATTTT.

This clone was found once. The V call is TRBV18, the J call TRBJ2-3, with 7 bases matching TRBD1. This CDR3 comprises 18 residues. CDR1 and CDR2 (germline): KGHSH, LQKENI. With 2 bases clipped from V and 0 bases from J, the junction kept 11 bases outside the gene matches. In nucleotides, the CDR3 is TGTGCCAGCTCACCATTAGGGGGCGCGGACACTAGCACAGATACGCAGTATTTT. Protein product: CASSPLGGADTSTDTQYF.